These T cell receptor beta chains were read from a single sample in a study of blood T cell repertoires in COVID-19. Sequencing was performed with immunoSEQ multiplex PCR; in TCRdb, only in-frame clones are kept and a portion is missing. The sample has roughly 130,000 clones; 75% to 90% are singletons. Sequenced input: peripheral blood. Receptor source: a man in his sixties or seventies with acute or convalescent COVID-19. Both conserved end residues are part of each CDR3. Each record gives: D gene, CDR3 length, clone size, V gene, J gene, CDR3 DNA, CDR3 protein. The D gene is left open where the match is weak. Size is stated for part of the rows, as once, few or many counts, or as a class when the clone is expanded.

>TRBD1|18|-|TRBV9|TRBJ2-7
TGTGCCAGCAGCTCCGGGACAGGGGGGTTAAGGCCTACCTACGAGCAGTACTTC
CASSSGTGGLRPTYEQYF
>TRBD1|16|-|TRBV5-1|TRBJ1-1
TGCGCCAGCAGCCCAGCACCGGGACAGTCGAACACTGAAGCTTTCTTT
CASSPAPGQSNTEAFF
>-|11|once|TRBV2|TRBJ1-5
TGTGCCAGCAGGTCTAATTGGCCCCAGCATTTT
CASRSNWPQHF
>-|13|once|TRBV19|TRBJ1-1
TGTGCCAGTAGCGCCAGGGTGAACACTGAAGCTTTCTTT
CASSARVNTEAFF
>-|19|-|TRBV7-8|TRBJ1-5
TGTGCCAGCAGCTCGACGAAAGATAACAGGGAAAATAGCAATCAGCCCCAGCATTTT
CASSSTKDNRENSNQPQHF
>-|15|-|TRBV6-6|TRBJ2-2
TGTGCCAGCAGTAAGACAAGTGCGAACACCGGGGAGCTGTTTTTT
CASSKTSANTGELFF
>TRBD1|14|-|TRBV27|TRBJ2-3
TGTGCCAGCAGTTTGACAGGGAACACAGATACGCAGTATTTT
CASSLTGNTDTQYF
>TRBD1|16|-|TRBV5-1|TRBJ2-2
TGCGCCAGCAGCTCCCAGACAGGGGGCTACACCGGGGAGCTGTTTTTT
CASSSQTGGYTGELFF
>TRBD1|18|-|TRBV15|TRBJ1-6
TGTGCCACCAGCTTACGTACGCACCGGGACAGCCATAATTCACCCCTCCACTTT
CATSLRTHRDSHNSPLHF
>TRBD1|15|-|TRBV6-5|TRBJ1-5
TGTGCCAGCAGGGTCGGACAGGGGGCCAACCAGCCCCAGCATTTT
CASRVGQGANQPQHF
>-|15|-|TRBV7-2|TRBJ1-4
TGTGCCAGCAGCTTAGTCGGGGCAGGGGATGAAAAACTGTTTTTT
CASSLVGAGDEKLFF
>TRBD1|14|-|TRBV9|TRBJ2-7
TGTGCCAGCAGCGCCTCCGGGACAGGGTACGAGCAGTACTTC
CASSASGTGYEQYF
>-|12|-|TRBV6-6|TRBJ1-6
TGTGCCAGCAGTTTAAATTATTCACCCCTCCACTTT
CASSLNYSPLHF
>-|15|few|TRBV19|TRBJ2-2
TGTGCCAGCCGCGACAGGCCTCACGGGGCCGGGGAGCTGTTTTTT
CASRDRPHGAGELFF
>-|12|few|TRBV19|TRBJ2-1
TGTGCCAGTGGGGGACATCGCAATGAGCAGTTCTTC
CASGGHRNEQFF
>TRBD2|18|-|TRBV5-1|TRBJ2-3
TGCGCCAGCAGCCTCGGGACTAGCGGGGGGGTCAGCACAGATACGCAGTATTTT
CASSLGTSGGVSTDTQYF
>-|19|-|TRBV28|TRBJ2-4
TGTGCCAGCAGTTCCACCCAGAGCCGGGGTCTCGATCCGGGGTACATTCAGTACTTC
CASSSTQSRGLDPGYIQYF
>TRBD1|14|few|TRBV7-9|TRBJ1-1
TGTGCCAGCAGCCAAGGACAGGCCAACACTGAAGCTTTCTTT
CASSQGQANTEAFF
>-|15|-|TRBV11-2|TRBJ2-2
TGTGCCAGCAGCTTAGGGGGCTCCGCCACCGGGGAGCTGTTTTTT
CASSLGGSATGELFF
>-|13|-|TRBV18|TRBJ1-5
TGTGCCAGCTCACCGTCCAGGGAACAGCCCCAGCATTTT
CASSPSREQPQHF
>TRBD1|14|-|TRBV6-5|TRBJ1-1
TGTGCCAGCAGGCAGGGACAGCCTAACACTGAAGCTTTCTTT
CASRQGQPNTEAFF
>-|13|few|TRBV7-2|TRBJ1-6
TGTGCCAGCAGCGCACGGTCAAATTCACCCCTCCACTTT
CASSARSNSPLHF
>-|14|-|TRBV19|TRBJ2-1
TGTGCCAGTAGTATGCGGGGATCAAGCAATGAGCAGTTCTTC
CASSMRGSSNEQFF
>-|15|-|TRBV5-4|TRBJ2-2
TGTGCCAGCAGCTGGGGGACATCGAACACCGGGGAGCTGTTTTTT
CASSWGTSNTGELFF